A single sample gave rise to the 2 T cell receptor beta chains below, sequenced in a study of tumor and adjacent non-tumor tissue in lung cancer. No cell sorting was done before RNA was extracted from the tissue. Distant lung tissue was collected more than 3 cm away from the tumor edge. The library came from three nested PCR rounds adapted from ARM-PCR protocols. A single record per CDR3 protein comes from TCRdb applying MiXCR to the multiplex PCR reads. This sample yields tens of thousands of distinct CDR3 sequences, of which approximately 81% are seen a single time; 40% to 65% belongs to the top ten. The sequencing input was distant non-tumor lung tissue. These receptors were collected from a man in his sixties with non-small cell lung cancer.

Worth noting for this clonotype: Compared with germline, one end of the junction differs, possibly owing to a read error. This chain joins TRBV12-3 or TRBV12-4 and TRBJ2-2; D perhaps matches TRBD2 (5 bases). CDR3 length equals 11 residues. In nucleotides, the CDR3 is TGTGCCAGCTTAGTTGCCGGGGAGTTGTTTTTT. Its protein is CASLVAGELFF.

In regard to this clonotype: Just one base apart from a much larger clone, this may be a read error. This rearrangement joins TRBV29-1 to TRBJ2-5; D is perhaps TRBD2 (5 bases). CDR3 size: 11 residues. The germline V gene encodes CDR1 SQVTM and CDR2 ANQGSEA. The CDR3 sequence: CSVVAGETRYF. The CDR3, as DNA: TGCAGCGTTGTAGCCGGGGAGACCCGGTACTTC.